This record concerns one T cell receptor beta chain sequence. Its antigen is not identified. Libraries were prepared by immunoSEQ multiplex PCR; TCRdb keeps only in-frame clonotypes and omits some of them. The table records roughly 150,000 clones, about nine tenths of them present only once. This sample is part of a study of T cell responses to AZD1222 COVID-19 vaccine. Points from the study as a whole: Across the whole spike, CD4 TCRs peaked at regions 160-218 and 743-854.

This TCR derives from an adult who received the AZD1222 COVID-19 vaccine. The sequencing here drew on peripheral blood, taken 28 days after the second AZD1222 dose.

DNA of the CDR3: TGTGCCAGCAGTTTAGCCGACCTTTTAATGAACACTGAAGCTTTCTTT. Translating gives CASSLADLLMNTEAFF. V usage is TRBV28 and J usage is TRBJ1-1; D gene unclear. The V gene lost 2 bases and the J gene lost 0 bases, with 13 bases spanning the gap. CDR1 and CDR2 (germline): MDHEN, SYDVKM. CDR3 size: 16 residues.